Following are 21 T cell receptor beta chains from one sample sequenced in a study of radiotherapy plus CTLA-4 blockade in lung cancer. The data were produced by immunoSEQ multiplex PCR, yet TCRdb's version contains in-frame clones alone and is incomplete. The table records about 67,000 clones, approximately 79% of them present only once. The starting material was peripheral blood, obtained from a patient treated with radiotherapy plus ipilimumab. These receptors were taken from a human donor with non-small cell lung cancer whose response to radiotherapy plus ipilimumab could not be evaluated. Some clones in this sample may be carry-over from other donors' samples.

The V and J genes are TRBV30 and TRBJ1-6; D perhaps matches TRBD1 (5 bases). The germline V and J ends were trimmed by 8 bases and 8 bases, with 13 bases remaining between them. CDR1 is GTSNPN and CDR2 is SVGIG in the germline V gene (reference sequence). The CDR3 spans 12 residues. CDR3 nucleotides: TGTGCCGGATCCAGGGTAGATTCACCCCTCCACTTT. The encoded protein is CAGSRVDSPLHF.

This clone was counted a single time. V gene TRBV2 combines with J gene TRBJ2-3; 9 bases are a match to TRBD1. V was clipped by 3 bases and J by 1 base; unmatched bases: 11. This CDR3 has 18 residues. Germline V gives CDR1 SNHLY, CDR2 FYNNEI. CDR3 sequence reads: CASSDSGTGLGGTDTQYF. CDR3 bases: TGTGCCAGCAGTGATTCCGGGACAGGGTTAGGAGGCACAGATACGCAGTATTTT.

The sample holds one count of this clone. J is TRBJ2-3 and V is TRBV4-2; 9 bases agree with TRBD2. CDR1 and CDR2 from the germline V gene are LGHNA and YNFKEQ. The CDR3 has 17 amino acids. J lost 0 bases, V lost 0 bases, and 4 bases had no gene match. DNA of the CDR3: TGTGCCAGCAGCCAAGAGCTAGCGGGGACTAGCACAGATACGCAGTATTTT. Translating gives CASSQELAGTSTDTQYF.

V and J are TRBV28 and TRBJ1-2; TRBD1 aligns across 7 bases. V lost 0 bases to trimming and J lost 0 bases; unmatched junction nucleotides: 4. The germline V gene has CDR1 MDHEN and CDR2 SYDVKM. The CDR3 is 16 residues long. The CDR3 nucleotides are TGTGCCAGCAGTTTATGGAGGGACAGTCCTAACTATGGCTACACCTTC. Residues: CASSLWRDSPNYGYTF.

This clone appeared a few times. This chain uses TRBV7-2 with TRBJ2-5; the match to TRBD2 covers 9 bases. The J call may be faulty, since TRBJ2-7 better matches the DNA end. The CDR3 runs to 16 residues. Germline V gives CDR1 SGHTA, CDR2 FQGNSA. CDR3 protein: CASSLGGGGAPYEQYF. CDR3 in DNA: TGTGCCAGCAGCTTAGGGGGCGGGGGGGCTCCATACGAGCAGTACTTC.

The chain joins TRBV29-1 to TRBJ2-1; 7 bases align to TRBD2. The CDR3 spans 13 residues. V gave up 5 bases and J gave up 3 bases; unmatched junction bases: 4. The V gene's germline CDR1 is SQVTM and CDR2 ANQGSEA. The CDR3 loop reads CSVSAGLYNEQFF. Here the CDR3 DNA reads TGCAGCGTTTCAGCGGGACTCTACAATGAGCAGTTCTTC.

The V and J genes are TRBV4-2 and TRBJ1-6, with D tentatively TRBD1 (6 bases). Trimming removed 0 bases at V and 7 bases at J, with 10 bases between. The CDR3 has 15 amino acids. Germline V CDR1 and CDR2: LGHNA, YNFKEQ. Here the CDR3 reads CASSQDGTQNSPLHF. For the CDR3, the DNA is TGTGCCAGCAGCCAAGATGGGACACAGAATTCACCCCTCCACTTT.

The V and J genes are TRBV5-1 and TRBJ1-5; 8 bases align to TRBD1. The CDR3 runs 15 residues. V lost 4 bases, J lost 1 base, and 4 bases stayed unmatched. In germline, CDR1 is SGHRS, CDR2 YFSETQ. Here the CDR3 DNA reads TGCGCCAGCAGCCCGGACAGGGCAAGCAATCAGCCCCAGCATTTT. This gives the protein CASSPDRASNQPQHF.

This chain connects TRBV4-2 to TRBJ2-7; the D gene is possibly TRBD1 (6 bases). Germline CDR1 and CDR2: LGHNA and YNFKEQ. This CDR3 has 14 amino acids. V was trimmed by 0 bases and J by 2 bases, leaving 8 bases between them. The CDR3 is CASSQENRAYEQYF. The CDR3 region has the DNA TGTGCCAGCAGCCAAGAGAACAGGGCCTACGAGCAGTACTTC.

The V and J genes are TRBV7-6 and TRBJ2-2; 13 bases match TRBD2. The V gene's germline CDR1 is SGHVS and CDR2 FNYEAQ. V shed 7 bases and J 6 bases; nucleotides not matched to a gene: 14. This CDR3 comprises 18 residues. CDR3 nucleotides: TGTGCCAGCACTGAGACTAGCGGGGGGCCTTCGGAGGCCGGGGAGCTGTTTTTT. Protein product: CASTETSGGPSEAGELFF.

This clone came up once. CDR3 DNA sequence: TGTGCCAGCAGCTTGGATGGGGGCACGAACACCGGGGAGCTGTTTTTT. Its protein is CASSLDGGTNTGELFF. The gene calls are TRBV5-4 and TRBJ2-2; weak D call: TRBD1 (6 bases). V lost 0 bases, J lost 0 bases, and 9 bases lay in between. Germline V CDR1 and CDR2: SGHNT, YYREEE (reference sequence). The CDR3 is made up of 16 amino acids.

The V and J genes are TRBV5-1 and TRBJ1-1, with D hard to call. Germline values: CDR1 SGHRS, CDR2 YFSETQ. This CDR3 comprises 16 residues. Trimming shortened V by 1 base and J by 0 bases, and 13 bases separated the two germline ends. The CDR3, as DNA: TGCGCCAGCAGCTTGAGGGCGCGGGGATTGAACACTGAAGCTTTCTTT. Amino acid sequence: CASSLRARGLNTEAFF.

The chain couples TRBV7-9 to TRBJ2-3, with D tentatively TRBD2 (6 bases). Germline-derived CDR1 and CDR2 are SEHNR and FQNEAQ (reference sequence). This CDR3 has 15 residues. V shed 5 bases and J shed 4 bases, with 16 bases lying between them. The DNA for the CDR3 is TGTGCCAGCAGCCGCCCGGGGGTGGGTGCAGATACGCAGTATTTT. This encodes CASSRPGVGADTQYF.

V and J are TRBV6-5 and TRBJ1-3; D is unclear. CDR3 length equals 13 residues. With 6 bases removed from V and 8 bases from J, the gap between germline ends came to 14 bases. Germline V gene sequence: CDR1 MNHEY, CDR2 SVGAGI. Written as DNA, the CDR3 is TGTGCCAGCAGGATGGCTGGGAGGGACACCATATATTTT. This sequence encodes CASRMAGRDTIYF.

The genes are TRBV5-1 and TRBJ2-3; possible D gene TRBD2, 5 bases. Looked up from germline, CDR1 is SGHRS and CDR2 is YFSETQ. This CDR3 region has 14 residues. Trimming stripped 2 bases from V and 5 bases from J, with 12 bases between. CDR3 protein: CASSLRLAGDTQYF. In DNA, the CDR3 is TGCGCCAGCAGCTTAAGGCTAGCCGGAGATACGCAGTATTTT.

The rearrangement links TRBV6-6 to TRBJ2-5; 8 bases are a match to TRBD2. The germline V gene encodes CDR1 MNHNY and CDR2 SVGAGI (reference sequence). The CDR3 loop spans 14 amino acids. Germline trimming cut 4 bases from V and 5 bases from J; bases unmatched to any gene: 6. CDR3 sequence: CASSSRSGGETQYF. CDR3 DNA sequence: TGTGCCAGCAGTTCCCGCTCGGGAGGGGAGACCCAGTACTTC.

This clone was counted only a few times. The V call is TRBV6-5, the J call TRBJ1-6; perhaps TRBD1 as D (5 bases). In germline, CDR1 is MNHEY, CDR2 SVGAGI. V gave up 5 bases and J gave up 8 bases, with 13 bases separating them. The CDR3 has 14 residues. The CDR3, as DNA: TGTGCCAGCAGTCCCCGGGGGATCTATTCACCCCTCCACTTT. Residues: CASSPRGIYSPLHF.

This chain connects TRBV18 to TRBJ2-5; the D is unclear. V lost 1 base to trimming and J lost 1 base, with 10 bases between them. CDR3 size: 15 residues. Looked up from germline, CDR1 is KGHSH and CDR2 is LQKENI. In DNA form, the CDR3 reads TGTGCCAGCTCACCACAAATCAGTGGCCAAGAGACCCAGTACTTC. Protein: CASSPQISGQETQYF.

V and J are TRBV30 and TRBJ1-2; D is perhaps TRBD1 (5 bases). Germline values: CDR1 GTSNPN, CDR2 SVGIG (reference sequence). This CDR3 is 14 amino acids long. V was clipped by 1 base and J by 3 bases, with 12 bases between them. In nucleotides, the CDR3 is TGTGCCTGGAGTGACCAGGGTGGAGACTATGGCTACACCTTC. This gives the protein CAWSDQGGDYGYTF.

The DNA of the CDR3 is TGTGCCAGTAGTCTGAGCAGGGATAGCAATCAGCCCCAGCATTTT. Amino acid sequence: CASSLSRDSNQPQHF. The chain joins TRBV19 to TRBJ1-5; TRBD1 is a possible D gene (5 bases). CDR3 length equals 15 residues. Germline V CDR1 and CDR2: LNHDA, SQIVND (reference sequence). Trimming took off 5 bases at V and 0 bases at J, with 11 bases between the two ends.

V is TRBV7-6 and J is TRBJ1-4; D uncertain. The CDR3 covers 16 residues. Trimming took off 0 bases at V and 2 bases at J, with 10 bases between the two ends. Germline V gives CDR1 SGHVS, CDR2 FNYEAQ. CDR3 coding DNA: TGTGCCAGCAGCTTAGCCCGCACACCCACTAATGAAAAACTGTTTTTT. Its protein product is CASSLARTPTNEKLFF.